The entry below describes one T cell receptor beta chain. Its antigen is still unknown. CDR1 SGHDN and CDR2 FVKESK come from the germline V gene. V lost 4 bases, J lost 3 bases, and 18 bases lay in between. The CDR3 consists of 17 residues. A J-beta primer mix and a sample-barcoded 5' primer were used in a second PCR of roughly 7 to 12 cycles. TCRdb re-derived calls from the 5' RACE reads in MiXCR, one entry per CDR3 protein. This repertoire shows 850,000 to 1,000,000 distinct CDR3 sequences, approximately 49% found once; its top ten account for about an eighth. This sample stems from a study of blood T cells in healthy people across ages. Overall study: Template switching recovered approximately one barcoded beta molecule for every two T cells. Regarding the study as a whole: Higher diversity and more naive CD4+ cells were features of long-lived donors, compared to aged donors.

No fewer than 6 micrograms of total RNA were isolated from every sample. This chain uses TRBV14 with TRBJ2-2; D is perhaps TRBD1 (7 bases). The sequenced sample was blood. The TCR was taken from a man aged 25-45 years in good health. The CDR3 DNA sequence: TGTGCCAGCAGCCTCTTTAGAGGAGGGGGCTACACCGGGGAGCTGTTTTTT. This encodes CASSLFRGGGYTGELFF. Using reference TRBV14 and TRBJ2-2 for the parts outside the CDR3, the full variable domain is EAGVTQFPSHSVIEKGQTVTLRCDPISGHDNLYWYRRVMGKEIKFLLHFVKESKQDESGMPNNRFLAERTGGTYSTLKVQPAELEDSGVYFCASSLFRGGGYTGELFFGEGSRLTVL.